These 9 T cell receptor beta chains came from one sample sequenced in a study of T-cell memory formation after mild COVID-19. TCRdb itself ran the 5' RACE reads through MiXCR, one entry per CDR3 protein. Of some 260,000 distinct CDR3 sequences in the sample, roughly 15% were seen once. Specimen: PBMCs or a T cell subset sorted from them (not recorded which). Receptor source: a man aged 18-30 years who had mild COVID-19 (a few samples of this study predate the infection). Cell type and time point are not known.

This clonotype was detected only a few times. This chain links TRBV28 with TRBJ2-3; D is uncertain. V lost 6 bases and J 2 bases, leaving 9 bases between the germline ends. CDR1 is MDHEN and CDR2 is SYDVKM in the germline V gene. The CDR3 is 13 residues long. The CDR3 sequence is CASRAVPTDTQYF. The DNA for the CDR3 is TGTGCCAGCAGGGCAGTCCCCACAGATACGCAGTATTTT.

The chain joins TRBV7-9 to TRBJ2-7; the D gene is possibly TRBD2 (5 bases). Trimming took 6 bases from V and 5 from J, leaving 11 bases between them. Germline V gene sequence: CDR1 SEHNR, CDR2 FQNEAQ (reference sequence). This CDR3 spans 12 amino acids. The CDR3, as DNA: TGTGCCAGCAGGGGAGAGTCCGACGAGCAGTACTTC. The encoded protein is CASRGESDEQYF.

This clonotype turned up a few times. This rearrangement joins TRBV20-1 to TRBJ1-1; tentative D call: TRBD1 (5 bases). Trimming cost V 6 bases and J 5 bases, with 16 bases left between them. The V gene's germline CDR1 is DFQATT and CDR2 SNEGSKA (reference sequence). The CDR3 loop spans 13 amino acids. DNA of the CDR3: TGCAGTGCGCCCTCGGGGGTGGAGACTGAAGCTTTCTTT. This gives the protein CSAPSGVETEAFF.

This clonotype occurred a few times. The rearrangement joins TRBV9 to TRBJ2-2; D uncertain. Germline loops: CDR1 SGDLS, CDR2 YYNGEE. Trimming took 3 bases from V and 2 from J, leaving 8 bases between them. The CDR3 consists of 14 residues. The CDR3 sequence: CASSERHNTGELFF. The DNA of the CDR3 is TGTGCCAGCAGCGAACGACACAACACCGGGGAGCTGTTTTTT.

The chain joins TRBV18 to TRBJ2-3, with TRBD2 matching over 7 bases. Germline lookup yields CDR1 KGHSH and CDR2 LQKENI. The trim removed 5 bases at V and 2 bases at J, leaving 4 bases unmatched. The CDR3 covers 14 residues. CDR3 sequence: CASSEAGDTDTQYF. CDR3 bases: TGTGCCAGCTCAGAGGCGGGAGACACAGATACGCAGTATTTT. Filled out from reference TRBV18 and TRBJ2-3, the complete variable domain reads NAGVMQNPRHLVRRRGQEARLRCSPMKGHSHVYWYRQLPEEGLKFMVYLQKENIIDESGMPKERFSAEFPKEGPSILRIQQVVRGDSAAYFCASSEAGDTDTQYFGPGTRLTVL.

This clonotype was detected many times. The genes are TRBV12-3 or TRBV12-4 and TRBJ2-4; 9 bases are a match to TRBD1. The CDR3 has 14 amino acids. With 3 bases clipped from V and 8 bases from J, the junction kept 5 bases outside the gene matches. CDR3 region: CASSLGDRADIQYF. The CDR3, as DNA: TGTGCCAGCAGTTTGGGGGACAGGGCAGACATTCAGTACTTC.

This sequence joins TRBV6-2 or TRBV6-3 and TRBJ2-2, with D uncertain. The V end was cut by 6 bases, the J end by 1 base, with 6 bases between. CDR3 size: 13 residues. The germline gives CDR1 MNHEY, CDR2 SVGEGT. CDR3 DNA: TGTGCCAGCAGAAAAGAGAACACCGGGGAGCTGTTTTTT. Protein product: CASRKENTGELFF.

In regard to this clonotype: One junction end does not reproduce the germline sequence, and a read error may be involved. This chain links TRBV7-7 with TRBJ2-2, with 12 bases that match TRBD2. The CDR3 length is 17 residues. CDR1 is SSHAT and CDR2 is FNYEAQ in the germline V gene (reference sequence). The CDR3 protein is CASSSGLAGSGPGELFF. Written as DNA, the CDR3 is TGTGCTAGCAGCTCAGGACTAGCGGGGTCGGGCCCAGGGGAGCTGTTTTTT.

This clonotype was seen many times. This rearrangement joins TRBV15 to TRBJ1-5; D is ambiguous. Germline V lookup: CDR1 LNHNV, CDR2 YYDKDF (reference sequence). Trimming pared 3 bases from V and 5 bases from J, leaving 17 bases between. The CDR3 has 16 amino acids. The CDR3 DNA reads as TGTGCCACCAGCAGTGGCCTCTGGCAGATCTATCAGCCCCAGCATTTT. Translating it yields CATSSGLWQIYQPQHF.